Sequencing of this T cell receptor beta chain was carried out in a study of T cell responses to AZD1222 COVID-19 vaccine. Clones were read by immunoSEQ multiplex PCR, and TCRdb kept only the in-frame ones, dropping some. The sample consists of fewer than 130,000 clones, around 90% of them appearing once. V lost 0 bases, J lost 5 bases, and 17 bases lay in between. This CDR3 has 16 amino acids. Per the germline V gene, CDR1 is SGDLS and CDR2 is YYNGEE. This clonotype was sampled from an adult in good health. The chain recombines TRBV9 with TRBJ2-5; D might be TRBD1 or TRBD2, each matching 7 bases. The specimen comprised peripheral blood, sampled on day 0 of AZD1222 vaccination. CDR3 residues: CASSVGPGGVRETQYF. The CDR3 coding sequence is TGTGCCAGCAGCGTAGGGCCAGGGGGGGTCCGGGAGACCCAGTACTTC.